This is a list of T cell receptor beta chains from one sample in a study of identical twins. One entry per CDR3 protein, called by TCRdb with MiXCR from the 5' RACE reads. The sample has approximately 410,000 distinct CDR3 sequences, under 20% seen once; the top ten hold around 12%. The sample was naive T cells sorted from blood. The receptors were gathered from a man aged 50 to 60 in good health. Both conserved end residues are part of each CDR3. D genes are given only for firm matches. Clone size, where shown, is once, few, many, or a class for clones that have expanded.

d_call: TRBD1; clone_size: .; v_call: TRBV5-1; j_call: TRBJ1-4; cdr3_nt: TGCGCCAGCAGCTATTCAGGGGGCTCGAGTGAAAAACTGTTTTTT; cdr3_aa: CASSYSGGSSEKLFF
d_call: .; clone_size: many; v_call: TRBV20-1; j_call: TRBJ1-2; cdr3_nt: TGCAGTGCTGGAGGGGGGGCCTGGGACTATGGCTACACCTTC; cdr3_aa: CSAGGGAWDYGYTF
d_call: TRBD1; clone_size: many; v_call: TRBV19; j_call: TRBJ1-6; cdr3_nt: TGTGCCAGTACGTCAGGGGGATCCTATAATTCACCCCTCCACTTT; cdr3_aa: CASTSGGSYNSPLHF
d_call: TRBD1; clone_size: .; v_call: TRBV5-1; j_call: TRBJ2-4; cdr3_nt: TGCGCCAGCAGCTACGGGGGACAGGGAGGCATTCAGTACTTC; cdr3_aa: CASSYGGQGGIQYF
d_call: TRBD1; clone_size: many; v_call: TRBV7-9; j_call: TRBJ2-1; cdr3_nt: TGTGCCAGCAGCTTACCCGACAGGGGACACAATGAGCAGTTCTTC; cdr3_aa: CASSLPDRGHNEQFF
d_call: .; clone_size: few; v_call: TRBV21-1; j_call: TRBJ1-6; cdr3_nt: TGTGCCAGCAGCAAAGTGGGCAAAGCTAATTCACCCCTCCACTTT; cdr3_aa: CASSKVGKANSPLHF
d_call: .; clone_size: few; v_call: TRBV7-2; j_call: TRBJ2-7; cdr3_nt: TGTGCCAGCAGCCCCTGGGGGGACAGAACTTACGAGCAGTACTTC; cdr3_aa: CASSPWGDRTYEQYF
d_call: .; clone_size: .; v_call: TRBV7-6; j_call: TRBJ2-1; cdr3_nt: TGTGCCAGCAGCTTAGCGCTCCGGCAGGAGTCCTACAATGAGCAGTTCTTC; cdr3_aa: CASSLALRQESYNEQFF
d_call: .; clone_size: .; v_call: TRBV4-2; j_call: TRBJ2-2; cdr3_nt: TGTGCCAGCAGTCTAATGGGGTCCTCGGGAACCGGGGAGCTGTTTTTT; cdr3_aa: CASSLMGSSGTGELFF
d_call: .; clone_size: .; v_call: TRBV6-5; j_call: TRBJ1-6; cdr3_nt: TGTGCCAGCAGTTACGACCCAGATTCACCCCTCCACTTT; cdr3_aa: CASSYDPDSPLHF
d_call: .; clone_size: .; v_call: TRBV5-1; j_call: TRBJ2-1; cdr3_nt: TGCGCCAGCAGCCGAACCCCGGATCTATACAATGAGCAGTTCTTC; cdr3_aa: CASSRTPDLYNEQFF
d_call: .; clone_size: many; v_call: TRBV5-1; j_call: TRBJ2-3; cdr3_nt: TGCGCCAGCAGATTCGAGTCCACAGATACGCAGTATTTT; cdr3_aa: CASRFESTDTQYF
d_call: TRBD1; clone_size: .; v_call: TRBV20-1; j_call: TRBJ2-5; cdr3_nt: TGCAGTGCTCGAAGACAGGGAGCTTTCCAAGAGACCCAGTACTTC; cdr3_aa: CSARRQGAFQETQYF
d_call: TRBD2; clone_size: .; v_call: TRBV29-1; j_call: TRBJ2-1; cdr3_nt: TGCAGCTCCCGACTAGCGGGAGTGGGCTATGAGCAGTTCTTC; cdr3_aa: CSSRLAGVGYEQFF
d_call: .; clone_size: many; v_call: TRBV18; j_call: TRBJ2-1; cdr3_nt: TGTGCCAGCTCACCACCGCGTAAGGGATCCACGGACAATGAGCAGTTCTTC; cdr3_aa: CASSPPRKGSTDNEQFF
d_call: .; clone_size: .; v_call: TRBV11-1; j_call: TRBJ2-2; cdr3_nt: TGTGCCAGCAGTTCAACCGGGACCCACACCGGGGAGCTGTTTTTT; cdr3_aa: CASSSTGTHTGELFF
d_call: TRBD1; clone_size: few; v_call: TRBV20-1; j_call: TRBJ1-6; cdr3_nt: TGCAGTGCGGGGACAGATAGTTCTAAACCCCTCCACTTT; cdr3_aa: CSAGTDSSKPLHF
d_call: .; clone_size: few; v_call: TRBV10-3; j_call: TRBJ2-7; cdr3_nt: TGTGCCATCAGGGGGACCAGAAATGACTACGAGCAGTACTTC; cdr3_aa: CAIRGTRNDYEQYF
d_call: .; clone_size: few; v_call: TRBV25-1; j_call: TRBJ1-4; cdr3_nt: TGTGCCAGCAGGCTACAGGGCCAAAAACTGTTTTTT; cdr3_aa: CASRLQGQKLFF
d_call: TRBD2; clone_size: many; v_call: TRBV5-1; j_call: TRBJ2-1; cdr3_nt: TGCGCCAGCAGCTTTCAGGCGGGAGGGTCCTACAATGAGCAGTTCTTC; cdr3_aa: CASSFQAGGSYNEQFF
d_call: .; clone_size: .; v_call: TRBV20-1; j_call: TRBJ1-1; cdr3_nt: TGCAGTGCTAGAGATGCAGGACCTAACACTGAAGCTTTCTTT; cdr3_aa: CSARDAGPNTEAFF
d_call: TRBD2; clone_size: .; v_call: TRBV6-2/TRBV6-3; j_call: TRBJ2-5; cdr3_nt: TGTGCCAGCAGTTACTTACCAGTCGGACTAGCGGGGGGGCCCTCTGAGACCCAGTACTTC; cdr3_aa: CASSYLPVGLAGGPSETQYF
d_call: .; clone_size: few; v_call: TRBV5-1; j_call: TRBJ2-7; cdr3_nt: TGCGCCAGCAGCCGTTTTCCGGGACCCTACGAGCAGTACTTC; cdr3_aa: CASSRFPGPYEQYF
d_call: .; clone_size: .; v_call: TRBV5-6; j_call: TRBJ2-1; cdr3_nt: TGTGCCAGCAGCTGGGGACAGCGGGGCTCCTACAATGAGCAGTTCTTC; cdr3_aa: CASSWGQRGSYNEQFF
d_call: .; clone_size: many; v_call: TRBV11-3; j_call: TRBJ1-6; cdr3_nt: TGTGCCAGCAGGTTTCGGGGACTACGCTCCTATAATTCACCCCTCCACTTT; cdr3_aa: CASRFRGLRSYNSPLHF
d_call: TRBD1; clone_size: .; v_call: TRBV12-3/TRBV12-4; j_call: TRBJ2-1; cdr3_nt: TGTGCCAGCGGGGACAGCAATGAGCAGTTCTTC; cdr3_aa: CASGDSNEQFF
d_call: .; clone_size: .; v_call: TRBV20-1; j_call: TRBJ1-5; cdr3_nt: TGCAGTGCTAGCAGCGGGGGCAATCAGCCCCAGCATTTT; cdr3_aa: CSASSGGNQPQHF
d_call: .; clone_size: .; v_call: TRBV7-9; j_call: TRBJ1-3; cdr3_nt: TGTGCCAGCAGCTTAGCCCCGACAGGTCTGGACACCATATATTTT; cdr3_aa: CASSLAPTGLDTIYF
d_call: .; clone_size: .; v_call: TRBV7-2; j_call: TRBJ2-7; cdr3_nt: TGTGCCAGCAGCTTAGAGGTCTACGAGCAGTACTTC; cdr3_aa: CASSLEVYEQYF
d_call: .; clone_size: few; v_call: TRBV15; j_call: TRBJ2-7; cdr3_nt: TGTGCCACCAGCAGAGAATTGGGCGGGTACGAGCAGTACTTC; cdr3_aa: CATSRELGGYEQYF
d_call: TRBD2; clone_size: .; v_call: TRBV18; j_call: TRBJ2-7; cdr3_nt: TGTGCCAGCTCACCAGATCGTCTAGCGGGGGTGTACTTC; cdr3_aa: CASSPDRLAGVYF
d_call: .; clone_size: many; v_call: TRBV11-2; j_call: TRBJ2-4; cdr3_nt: TGTGCCAGCTCCCAAGCCCCCTATCAGTTGGGCCCACTAAACATTCAGTACTTC; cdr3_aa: CASSQAPYQLGPLNIQYF
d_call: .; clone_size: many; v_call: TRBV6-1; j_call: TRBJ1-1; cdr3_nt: TGTGCCAGCAGAAAATTGCCCAGGATCACTGAAGCTTTCTTT; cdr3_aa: CASRKLPRITEAFF
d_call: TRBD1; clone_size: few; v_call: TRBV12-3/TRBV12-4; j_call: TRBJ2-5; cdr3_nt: TGTGCCAGCAGCGAAGCGACAGGGGTTAACGGTGACCAAGAGACCCAGTACTTC; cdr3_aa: CASSEATGVNGDQETQYF
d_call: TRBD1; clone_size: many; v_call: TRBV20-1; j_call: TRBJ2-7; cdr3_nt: TGCAGTGCTAGAGACAGGACAGGGTCCTACGAGCAGTACTTC; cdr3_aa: CSARDRTGSYEQYF
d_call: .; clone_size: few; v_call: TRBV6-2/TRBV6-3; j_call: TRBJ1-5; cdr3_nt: TGTGCCAGCAGGTTTGGACAGCCTTATAGCAATCAGCCCCAGCATTTT; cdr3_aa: CASRFGQPYSNQPQHF
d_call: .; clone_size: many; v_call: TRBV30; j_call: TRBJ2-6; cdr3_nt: TGTGCCTGGCTTAATTGGGGCTCTGGGGCCAACGTCCTGACTTTC; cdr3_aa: CAWLNWGSGANVLTF
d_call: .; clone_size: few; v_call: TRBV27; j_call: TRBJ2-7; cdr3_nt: TGTGCCAGCAGTTTCTCTTTACCCTCCTACGAGCAGTACTTC; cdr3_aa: CASSFSLPSYEQYF
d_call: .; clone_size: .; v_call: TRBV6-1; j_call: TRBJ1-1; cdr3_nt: TGTGCCAGCAGTGAAATAGGGAACACTGAAGCTTTCTTT; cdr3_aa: CASSEIGNTEAFF
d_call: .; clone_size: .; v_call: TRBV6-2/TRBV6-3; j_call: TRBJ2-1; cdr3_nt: TGTGCCAGCGGGGGCCCTTTATCTAATGAGCAGTTCTTC; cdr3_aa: CASGGPLSNEQFF
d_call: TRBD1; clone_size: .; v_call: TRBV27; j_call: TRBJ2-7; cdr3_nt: TGTGCCAGCAGTTTATATGGACAGGGCGGGATATACGAGCAGTACTTC; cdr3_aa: CASSLYGQGGIYEQYF
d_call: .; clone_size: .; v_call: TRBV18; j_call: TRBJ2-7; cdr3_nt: TGTGCCAGCTCACGGACTGAAGGCATCACCTACGAGCAGTACTTC; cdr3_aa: CASSRTEGITYEQYF
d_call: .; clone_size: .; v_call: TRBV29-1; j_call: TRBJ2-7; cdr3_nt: TGCAGCGTTGCCCCTATAAAACAGGGCTATCCGAACTACGAGCAGTACTTC; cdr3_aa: CSVAPIKQGYPNYEQYF
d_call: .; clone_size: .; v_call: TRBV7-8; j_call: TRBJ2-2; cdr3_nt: TGTGCCAGCAGCGCAACAGGAGATTCGAACACCGGGGAGCTGTTTTTT; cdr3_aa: CASSATGDSNTGELFF
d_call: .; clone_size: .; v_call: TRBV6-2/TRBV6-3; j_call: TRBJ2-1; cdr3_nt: TGTGCCAGCAGCGTTAGTGGTTTTGAGCAGTTCTTC; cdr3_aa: CASSVSGFEQFF